The present T cell receptor (beta chain) was sequenced within a study of Ad26.COV2.S vaccination and SARS-CoV-2 variants (dated by TCRdb to the early 2020s). Study-level background: Vaccine-arm donors were drawn from COV1001, a multicentre, randomized, double-blind, placebo-controlled phase I-IIa trial of Ad26.COV2.S in healthy adults. A total of 32 samples were included in the TCR-sequenced set, comprising around 19 Ad26.COV2.S vaccine recipients, 5 placebo recipients and 8 SARS-CoV-2 convalescent individuals. The specificity and breadth of SARS-CoV-2-reactive T cell receptors after Ad26.COV2.S vaccination were assessed by TCRbeta repertoire sequencing. Trial participants were randomized into five groups of five, in which low-dose or high-dose Ad26.COV2.S was given once or twice, or placebo was given on both occasions. Dosing of Ad26.COV2.S was intramuscular, at either 5x10^10 or 1x10^11 viral particles, delivered as one shot or as two shots spaced 56 days apart. Investigators did not know the trial group allocation while performing experiments and assessing outcomes.

To note about this clone: What this receptor recognizes is not known. Per-base quality was not reported, and no clone a single base away is much larger than it.

Broad study findings and their caveats: Spike-specific TCR breadth was higher in Ad26.COV2.S recipients than in placebo recipients (P = 0.0014). The study was not powered to compare responses between vaccine doses or regimens. The authors noted that total T cell responses may have been underestimated by the TCR breadth and depth analyses. After vaccination, substantial breadth of spike-specific CD8+ and CD4+ T cell responses was reported. Vaccine and placebo recipients had comparable non-spike TCR breadth, which fits with the vaccine containing only spike.

The treatment or condition tag for this specimen amounts to: some 19 received Ad26.COV2.S at low or high dose, single or two shots; 5 received placebo; per-sample allocation not given. Repertoires of vaccine and placebo recipients were sequenced from samples taken on day 63 after the first injection. Between 29 July and 7 August 2020, Cohort 1b enrolled some 25 adults aged 18-55 years at one site in Boston, USA. Ad26.COV2.S was a replication-incompetent adenovirus type 26 vector that expressed a prefusion-stabilized SARS-CoV-2 spike protein derived from the original Wuhan strain. From the germline V gene, CDR1 is SGHTA and CDR2 is FQGNSA. The CDR3 covers 16 residues, taking in both the cysteine and the phenylalanine. CDR3 DNA is the only sequence kept; it has 48 bases, read in frame from the first base. The germline V and J ends show losses of 2 bases and 4 bases respectively, and no gene match explains 4 bases of the junction.

TCRbeta CDR3 regions were sequenced with the immunoSEQ Assay. After extraction, genomic DNA underwent amplification by bias-controlled multiplex PCR, followed by high-throughput sequencing. As for the original processing: Collapsing and filtering of sequences were performed to quantify the absolute abundance of each unique TCRbeta CDR3 region. T cell fraction was estimated by normalization of TCRbeta template counts to usable DNA, with usable DNA being measured through amplification of reference genes present in all nucleated cells. Repertoire TCRs were annotated as SARS-CoV-2-specific when V gene, CDR3 amino acid sequence and J gene were exactly matched to a known reactive TCR set. MIRA supplied the reference SARS-CoV-2 TCR set, which was filtered for enrichment in COVID-19-positive ImmuneCODE repertoires so that public or cross-reactive TCRs were removed. Using the MIRA antigens, annotated TCRs were further analysed by specific ORF or by position within an ORF. Breadth was defined as the number of annotated unique rearrangements divided by the total number of unique productive rearrangements, and depth was defined as the summed frequency of the annotated unique rearrangements. Two-sided Wilcoxon rank-sum tests were used to compare TCR breadth between groups. The immuneACCESS repertoire file appears here via TCRdb, limited to in-frame rearrangements. These files lack a portion of the clones; in checked studies, under half of the deficit traces to unresolved V genes, and the cause of the others is not known. Clone size and V and J calls were adopted from that table, with D and trimming inferred from the DNA. The sample includes 350,000 to 500,000 clones, with less than 95% observed a single time. Approximately 4.3% of the sample is in the top ten clones.

Sequencing was performed on peripheral blood, taken in a trial of Ad26.COV2.S vaccine versus placebo. The sequence links TRBV7-2 to TRBJ2-1; 11 bases in the middle match TRBD2. The origin of this receptor is a person between 18 and 59 years old who received the Ad26.COV2.S COVID-19 vaccine or a placebo. In nucleotides, the sequence is TGTGCCAGCAGCTTATTGGGACTAGCGGATTACAATGAGCAGTTCTTC. It translates as CASSLLGLADYNEQFF.